The 13 T cell receptor beta chains below come from one sample, sequenced in a study of CD8+ T cells in alopecia areata. The treatment: oral pan-JAK inhibitor, 5-10 mg twice daily. Reverse transcription of extracted RNA yielded cDNA, which provided the sequencing template. Measured with immunoSEQ multiplex PCR; TCRdb has only the in-frame clones, and not every one. The sample has around 100,000 clones, about nine tenths seen once. The sequencing used CD8+ T cells sorted from blood, collected at approximately week 31, from a patient treated with tofacitinib. The receptors originated from a human donor with alopecia areata.

J is TRBJ2-1 and V is TRBV29-1; D call uncertain. Trimming stripped 2 bases from V and 7 bases from J, with 12 bases between. Germline CDR1 SQVTM, CDR2 ANQGSEA. The CDR3 is 13 amino acids. Written as DNA, the CDR3 is TGCAGCGTTGAATCGTGGCGTGGGAATGAGCAGTTCTTC. This codes for CSVESWRGNEQFF.

The table lists this clone with a few counts. The chain carries TRBV7-6 and TRBJ2-1; weak D call: TRBD1 (5 bases). V was shortened by 3 bases and J by 0 bases, with 9 bases between the two germline ends. CDR1 is SGHVS and CDR2 is FNYEAQ in the germline V gene. The CDR3 length is 15 residues. The CDR3 DNA follows: TGTGCCAGCAGCTTCGACAGTGCCTCCTACAATGAGCAGTTCTTC. It yields the protein CASSFDSASYNEQFF.

For this clone: At one end the junction does not follow the germline gene, possibly because of a read error. J is TRBJ2-1 and V is TRBV7-7; 8 bases match TRBD2. CDR3 length equals 13 residues. Germline-derived CDR1 and CDR2 are SSHAT and FNYEAQ (reference sequence). The chain's CDR3 is CASSKRTSSEQFF. DNA of the CDR3: TGTGCTAGCAGCAAAAGGACTAGCAGTGAGCAGTTCTTC.

This chain joins TRBV4-2 and TRBJ2-5; 11 bases line up with TRBD1. The J call is in doubt because the DNA end fits TRBJ2-7 better. Germline V gives CDR1 LGHNA, CDR2 YNFKEQ. The CDR3 loop spans 17 amino acids. CDR3 nucleotides: TGTGCCAGCAGCCAAGATTTCGGACAGGGGGCAGCCTACGAGCAGTACTTC. Residues: CASSQDFGQGAAYEQYF.

The chain employs TRBV2 and TRBJ2-7; D is ambiguous. Looked up from germline, CDR1 is SNHLY and CDR2 is FYNNEI. With 6 bases removed from V and 3 bases from J, the gap between germline ends came to 18 bases. This CDR3 comprises 15 residues. The CDR3 spells CASRGTTNPDYEQYF. In DNA, the CDR3 is TGTGCCAGCAGAGGCACAACAAACCCGGACTACGAGCAGTACTTC. Supplemented by reference TRBV2 and TRBJ2-7, the full variable domain reads EPEVTQTPSHQVTQMGQEVILRCVPISNHLYFYWYRQILGQKVEFLVSFYNNEISEKSEIFDDQFSVERPDGSNFTLKIRSTKLEDSAMYFCASRGTTNPDYEQYFGPGTRLTVT.

This clone was recorded once. The chain uses TRBV5-4 and TRBJ1-6, with 10 bases lining up with TRBD1. Germline values: CDR1 SGHNT, CDR2 YYREEE (reference sequence). The V and J ends lost 7 bases and 7 bases, in that order; junction bases with no gene match: 2. This CDR3 region has 13 residues. This CDR3 is CASRDRGNSPLHF. The CDR3 nucleotides read TGTGCCAGCCGGGACAGGGGAAATTCACCCCTCCACTTT. Looking up the rest from reference TRBV5-4 and TRBJ1-6 gives the full variable domain: ETGVTQSPTHLIKTRGQQVTLRCSSQSGHNTVSWYQQALGQGPQFIFQYYREEENGRGNFPPRFSGLQFPNYSSELNVNALELDDSALYLCASRDRGNSPLHFGNGTRLTVT.

The rearrangement uses TRBV2 and TRBJ1-2; no definite D call. Germline V lookup: CDR1 SNHLY, CDR2 FYNNEI. The V gene lost 6 bases and the J gene lost 8 bases, with 13 bases spanning the gap. The CDR3 runs to 12 residues. As DNA, the CDR3 is TGTGCCAGCAGCGACCGCGAGAGCGGCTACACCTTC. This translates into CASSDRESGYTF.

V is TRBV7-9 and J is TRBJ2-1; D uncertain. The germline V and J ends were trimmed by 3 bases and 8 bases, with 8 bases remaining between them. CDR1 and CDR2 from the germline V gene are SEHNR and FQNEAQ (reference sequence). This CDR3 region has 12 residues. The CDR3 nucleotides read TGTGCCAGCAGCTTTCAGGCGGATGAGCAGTTCTTC. Translating gives CASSFQADEQFF.

This chain uses TRBV14 with TRBJ2-1; TRBD1 matches at 8 bases. Trimming cost V 4 bases and J 3 bases; bases outside gene matches: 20. The V gene's germline CDR1 is SGHDN and CDR2 FVKESK. The CDR3 extends over 20 amino acids. CDR3 protein: CASSPWSGNSGGKFYNEQFF. In DNA form, the CDR3 reads TGTGCCAGCAGCCCCTGGAGTGGGAATTCAGGGGGCAAATTCTACAATGAGCAGTTCTTC.

The V call is TRBV1, the J call TRBJ1-2. TRBV1 is a pseudogene locus. The CDR3 has 13 amino acids. In DNA form, the CDR3 reads TGCACCGTAGAGCAAATGGCTTGCTATGGCTACACCTTC. Its translation is CTVEQMACYGYTF.

The CDR3 spells CASSDGTTDYGYTF. Written as DNA, the CDR3 is TGTGCCAGCAGCGATGGTACGACTGACTATGGCTACACCTTC. The chain has TRBV9 and TRBJ1-2; no clear D. The CDR3 spans 14 residues. The germline V gene encodes CDR1 SGDLS and CDR2 YYNGEE. V lost 3 bases and J 3 bases, leaving 12 bases between the germline ends. The variable domain in full, with the rest retrieved from reference TRBV9 and TRBJ1-2, is DSGVTQTPKHLITATGQRVTLRCSPRSGDLSVYWYQQSLDQGLQFLIQYYNGEERAKGNILERFSAQQFPDLHSELNLSSLELGDSALYFCASSDGTTDYGYTFGSGTRLTVV.

This chain connects TRBV5-4 to TRBJ2-7; 10 nucleotides agree with TRBD1. This CDR3 region has 14 residues. Unmatched junction bases numbered 6, after V lost 4 bases and J lost 5 bases. The germline V gene has CDR1 SGHNT and CDR2 YYREEE (reference sequence). CDR3 sequence (DNA): TGTGCCAGCAGCGTGCGACAGGGGGCTGACGAGCAGTACTTC. This codes for CASSVRQGADEQYF.

This clone appeared a single time. V and J are TRBV29-1 and TRBJ2-1; 9 bases map to TRBD1. Germline V CDR1 and CDR2: SQVTM, ANQGSEA. The CDR3 covers 16 residues. V dropped 1 base and J dropped 4; count of bases not matched to a gene: 8. Here the CDR3 DNA reads TGCAGCGTTGAAGGGGCCCGGGACAGGGCGTACAATGAGCAGTTCTTC. It specifies CSVEGARDRAYNEQFF.